A selection of T cell receptor beta chains follows, all from one sample in a study of regulatory T cells in long-lasting Graves disease. MiXCR, applied by TCRdb to the multiplex PCR reads, yields one record per CDR3 protein. Of some 400,000 distinct CDR3 sequences in the sample, 15% were seen once. The same sample was also used in a study of T cells in Graves' hyperthyroidism and ophthalmopathy.

The sequencing here drew on peripheral blood mononuclear cells (PBMCs), taken at new diagnosis, from a patient treated with antithyroid drugs. These receptors all stem from a woman in her twenties or thirties with Graves disease. Both conserved end residues are part of each CDR3. A D gene is named only where the DNA matches it firmly. Clone size is given for some rows only: seen once, a few or many times, or a class if the clone is expanded.

V gene	J gene	D gene	clone size	CDR3 protein	CDR3 DNA
TRBV29-1	TRBJ1-2	TRBD1	-	CSVVGQSYGYTF	TGCAGCGTTGTGGGACAGAGCTATGGCTACACCTTC
TRBV6-2/TRBV6-3	TRBJ2-1	TRBD2	many	CASSYGREATNEQFF	TGTGCCAGCAGTTACGGGCGGGAGGCTACTAATGAGCAGTTCTTC
TRBV27	TRBJ2-3	TRBD1	few	CASSWGQGFGTDTQYF	TGTGCCAGCAGTTGGGGACAGGGGTTCGGCACAGATACGCAGTATTTT
TRBV10-3	TRBJ2-7	-	many	CAISDPRTASYEQYF	TGTGCCATCAGTGATCCGAGGACGGCCAGCTACGAGCAGTACTTC
TRBV2	TRBJ2-5	-	-	CASGGRWGETQYF	TGTGCCAGCGGAGGACGGTGGGGGGAGACCCAGTACTTC
TRBV6-4	TRBJ2-3	-	few	CASSDGQGGDTQYF	TGTGCCAGCAGTGACGGCCAGGGAGGAGATACGCAGTATTTT
TRBV2	TRBJ2-2	-	many	CASSVGGSANTGELFF	TGTGCCAGCAGTGTAGGAGGGAGCGCGAACACCGGGGAGCTGTTTTTT
TRBV24-1	TRBJ2-3	-	many	CATSDFRDSEGRGTDTQYF	TGTGCCACCAGTGATTTTAGGGATAGCGAGGGCCGAGGAACAGATACGCAGTATTTT
TRBV10-3	TRBJ2-5	TRBD2	few	CAISEGLAGISSSQETQYF	TGTGCCATCAGTGAGGGGCTAGCGGGAATTTCCAGCAGCCAAGAGACCCAGTACTTC
TRBV9	TRBJ2-3	-	-	CASSTSGASTDTQYF	TGTGCCAGCAGCACCTCCGGGGCTAGCACAGATACGCAGTATTTT
TRBV12-3/TRBV12-4	TRBJ2-7	-	many	CASSLAGVPSYEQYF	TGTGCCAGCAGTTTAGCGGGAGTCCCCTCCTACGAGCAGTACTTC
TRBV28	TRBJ1-4	-	few	CASRSLRGPNEKLFF	TGTGCCAGCAGATCCCTCAGAGGACCTAATGAAAAACTGTTTTTT
TRBV5-5	TRBJ2-1	-	many	CASSFTGIGRNEQFF	TGTGCCAGCAGCTTCACAGGTATCGGGCGCAATGAGCAGTTCTTC
TRBV29-1	TRBJ2-5	-	-	CSVERGGETQYF	TGCAGCGTTGAAAGGGGTGGGGAGACCCAGTACTTC
TRBV11-2	TRBJ1-4	TRBD1	few	CASSNYRGGEKLFF	TGTGCCAGCAGTAACTACAGGGGTGGAGAAAAACTGTTTTTT